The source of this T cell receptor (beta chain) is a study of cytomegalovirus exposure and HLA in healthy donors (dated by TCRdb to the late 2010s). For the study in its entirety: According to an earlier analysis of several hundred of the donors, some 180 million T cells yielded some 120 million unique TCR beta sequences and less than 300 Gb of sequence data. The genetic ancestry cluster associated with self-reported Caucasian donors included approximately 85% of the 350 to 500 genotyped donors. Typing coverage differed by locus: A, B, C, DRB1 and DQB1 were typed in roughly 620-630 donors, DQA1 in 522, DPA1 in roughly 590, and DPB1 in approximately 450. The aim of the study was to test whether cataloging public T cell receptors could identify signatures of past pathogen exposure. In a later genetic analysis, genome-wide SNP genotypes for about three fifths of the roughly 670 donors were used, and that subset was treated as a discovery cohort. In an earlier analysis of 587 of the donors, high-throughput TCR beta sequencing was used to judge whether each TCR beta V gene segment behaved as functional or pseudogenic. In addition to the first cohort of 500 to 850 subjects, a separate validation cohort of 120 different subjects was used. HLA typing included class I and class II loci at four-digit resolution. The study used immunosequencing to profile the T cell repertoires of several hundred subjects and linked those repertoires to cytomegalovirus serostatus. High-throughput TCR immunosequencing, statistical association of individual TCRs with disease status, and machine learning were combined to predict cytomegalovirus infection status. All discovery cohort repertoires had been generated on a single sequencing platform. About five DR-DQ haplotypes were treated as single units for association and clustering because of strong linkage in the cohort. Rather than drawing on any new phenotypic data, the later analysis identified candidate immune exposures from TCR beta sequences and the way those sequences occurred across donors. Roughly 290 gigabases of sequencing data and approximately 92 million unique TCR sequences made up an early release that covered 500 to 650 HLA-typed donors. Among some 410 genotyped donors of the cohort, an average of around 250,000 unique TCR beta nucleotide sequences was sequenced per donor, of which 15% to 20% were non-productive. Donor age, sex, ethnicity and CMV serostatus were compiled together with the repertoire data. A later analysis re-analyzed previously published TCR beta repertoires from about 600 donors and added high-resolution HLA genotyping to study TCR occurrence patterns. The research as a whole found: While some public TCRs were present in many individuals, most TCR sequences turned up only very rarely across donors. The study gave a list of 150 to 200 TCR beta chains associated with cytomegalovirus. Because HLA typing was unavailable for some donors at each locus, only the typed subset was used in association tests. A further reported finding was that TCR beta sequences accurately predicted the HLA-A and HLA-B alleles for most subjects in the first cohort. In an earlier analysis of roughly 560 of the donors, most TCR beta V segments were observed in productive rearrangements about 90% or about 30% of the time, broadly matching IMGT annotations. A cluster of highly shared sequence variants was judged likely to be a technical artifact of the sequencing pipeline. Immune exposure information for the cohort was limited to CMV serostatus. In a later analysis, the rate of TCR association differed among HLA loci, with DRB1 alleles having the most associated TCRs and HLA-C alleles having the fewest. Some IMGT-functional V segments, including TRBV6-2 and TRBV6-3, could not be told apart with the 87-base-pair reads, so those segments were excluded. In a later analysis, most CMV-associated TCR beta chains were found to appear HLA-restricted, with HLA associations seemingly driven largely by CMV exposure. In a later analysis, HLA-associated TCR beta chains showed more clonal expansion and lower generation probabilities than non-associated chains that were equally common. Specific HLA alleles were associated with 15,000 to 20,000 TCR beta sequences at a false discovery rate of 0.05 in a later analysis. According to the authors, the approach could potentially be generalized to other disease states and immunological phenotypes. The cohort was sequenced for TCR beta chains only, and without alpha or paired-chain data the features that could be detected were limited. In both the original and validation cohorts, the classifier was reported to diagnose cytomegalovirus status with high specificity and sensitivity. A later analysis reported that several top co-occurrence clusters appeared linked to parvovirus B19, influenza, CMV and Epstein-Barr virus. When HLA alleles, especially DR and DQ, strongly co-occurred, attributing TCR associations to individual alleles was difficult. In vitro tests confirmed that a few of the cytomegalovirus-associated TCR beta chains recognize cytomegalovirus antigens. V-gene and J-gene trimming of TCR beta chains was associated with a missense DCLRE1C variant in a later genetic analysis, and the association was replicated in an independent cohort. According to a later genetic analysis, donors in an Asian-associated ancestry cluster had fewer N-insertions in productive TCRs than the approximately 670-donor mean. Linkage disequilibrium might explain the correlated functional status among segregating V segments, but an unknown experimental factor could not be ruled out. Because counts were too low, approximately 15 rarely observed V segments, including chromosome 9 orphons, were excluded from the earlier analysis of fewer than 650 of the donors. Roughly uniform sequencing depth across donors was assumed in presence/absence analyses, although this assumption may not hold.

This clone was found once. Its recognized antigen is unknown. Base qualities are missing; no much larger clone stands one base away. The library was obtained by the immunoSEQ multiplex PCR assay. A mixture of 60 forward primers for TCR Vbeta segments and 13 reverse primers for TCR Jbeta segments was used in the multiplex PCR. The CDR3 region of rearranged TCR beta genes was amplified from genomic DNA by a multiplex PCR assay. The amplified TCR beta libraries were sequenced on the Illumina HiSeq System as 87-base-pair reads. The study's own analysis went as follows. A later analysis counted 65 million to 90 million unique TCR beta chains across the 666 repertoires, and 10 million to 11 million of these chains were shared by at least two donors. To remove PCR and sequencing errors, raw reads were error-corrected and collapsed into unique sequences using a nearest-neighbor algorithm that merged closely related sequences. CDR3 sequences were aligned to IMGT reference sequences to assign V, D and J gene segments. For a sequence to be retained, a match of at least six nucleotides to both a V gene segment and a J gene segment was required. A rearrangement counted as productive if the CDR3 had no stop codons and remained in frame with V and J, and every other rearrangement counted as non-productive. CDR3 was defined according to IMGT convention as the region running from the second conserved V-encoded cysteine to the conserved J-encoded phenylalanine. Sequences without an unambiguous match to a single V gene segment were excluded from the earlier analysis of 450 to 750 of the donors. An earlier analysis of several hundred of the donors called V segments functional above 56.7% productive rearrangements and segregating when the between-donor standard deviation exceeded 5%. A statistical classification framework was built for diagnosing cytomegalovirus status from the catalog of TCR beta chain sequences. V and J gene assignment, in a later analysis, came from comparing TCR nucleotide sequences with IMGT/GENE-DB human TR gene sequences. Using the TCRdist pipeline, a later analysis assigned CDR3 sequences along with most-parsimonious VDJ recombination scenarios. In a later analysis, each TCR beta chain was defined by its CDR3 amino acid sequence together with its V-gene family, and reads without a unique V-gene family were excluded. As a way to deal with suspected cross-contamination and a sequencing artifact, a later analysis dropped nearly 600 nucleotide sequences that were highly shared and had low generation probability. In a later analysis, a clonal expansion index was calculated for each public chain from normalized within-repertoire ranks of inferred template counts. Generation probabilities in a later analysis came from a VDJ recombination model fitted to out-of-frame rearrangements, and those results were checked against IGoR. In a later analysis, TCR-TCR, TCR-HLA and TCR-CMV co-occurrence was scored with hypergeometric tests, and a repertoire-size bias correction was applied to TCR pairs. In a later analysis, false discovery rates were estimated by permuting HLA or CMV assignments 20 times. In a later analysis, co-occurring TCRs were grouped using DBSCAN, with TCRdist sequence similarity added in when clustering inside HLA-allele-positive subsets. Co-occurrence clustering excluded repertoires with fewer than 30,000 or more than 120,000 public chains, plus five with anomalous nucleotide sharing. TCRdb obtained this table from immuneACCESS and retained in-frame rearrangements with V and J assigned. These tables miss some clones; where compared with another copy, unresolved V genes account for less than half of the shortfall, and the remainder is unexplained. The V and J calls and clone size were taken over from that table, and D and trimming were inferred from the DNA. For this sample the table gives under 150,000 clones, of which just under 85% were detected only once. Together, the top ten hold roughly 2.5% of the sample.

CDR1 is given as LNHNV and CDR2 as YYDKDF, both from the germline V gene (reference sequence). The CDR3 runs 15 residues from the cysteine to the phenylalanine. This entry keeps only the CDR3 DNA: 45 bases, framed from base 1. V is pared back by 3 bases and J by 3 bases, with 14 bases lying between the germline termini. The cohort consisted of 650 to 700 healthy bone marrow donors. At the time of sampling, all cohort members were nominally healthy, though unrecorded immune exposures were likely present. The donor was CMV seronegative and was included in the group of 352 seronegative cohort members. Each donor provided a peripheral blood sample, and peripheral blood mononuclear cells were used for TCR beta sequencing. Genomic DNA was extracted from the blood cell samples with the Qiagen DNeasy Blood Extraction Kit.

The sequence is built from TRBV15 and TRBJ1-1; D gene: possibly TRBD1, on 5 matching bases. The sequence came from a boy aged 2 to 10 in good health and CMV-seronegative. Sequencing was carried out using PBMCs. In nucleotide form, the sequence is TGTGCCACCAGCAGCCAAACCGGGGGGTACACTGAAGCTTTCTTT. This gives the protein CATSSQTGGYTEAFF.